Here is one T cell receptor beta chain with its context. Its antigen is undetermined. Healthy people donating bone marrow made up the donors. This entry belongs to a study of cytomegalovirus exposure and HLA in healthy donors. Study results and caveats: In a later analysis, productive TCRs from donors in an Asian-associated ancestry cluster reportedly carried fewer N-insertions than the cohort mean. Specific recognition of CMV antigens was confirmed in vitro for a few chains (all CMV-associated).

This CDR3 is built from 13 residues. V dropped 5 bases and J dropped 7 bases, with 12 bases sitting between them. Germline values: CDR1 SGHDT, CDR2 YYEEEE. PCR employed 60 Vbeta and 13 Jbeta primers. Here immunoSEQ multiplex PCR was the method, and the copy in TCRdb shows in-frame clones only, minus some. The table records around 170,000 clones, over 80% of them present only once. Sequenced material: PBMCs. The receptor was derived from a woman aged 18-35 years in good health and CMV-seronegative. The chain is built from TRBV5-6 and TRBJ2-2; the D gene is possibly TRBD2 (7 bases). The CDR3 sequence is CASREGGIGELFF. In DNA, the CDR3 is TGTGCCAGCAGAGAGGGGGGGATCGGGGAGCTGTTTTTT.